Below, 24 T cell receptor beta chains from the same sample are listed, as sequenced in a study of blood T cells in healthy people across ages. Primed by a sample-barcoded 5' primer and a J-beta primer mix, a second PCR proceeded for roughly 7 to 11 cycles. Using its own MiXCR run on the 5' RACE reads, TCRdb lists one record per CDR3 protein. The repertoire includes over 750,000 distinct CDR3 sequences, roughly 25% of them detected once, and under 9.5% sits in the top ten. The sample was also linked to a second study, of T cells of mothers and their children.

The sample was blood. Every receptor here comes from a boy aged 5 to 17 in good health.

This clonotype was picked up a small number of times. V and J are TRBV3-1 and TRBJ2-5; 11 positions agree with TRBD2. The J segment lost 2 bases and the V segment lost 1 base, leaving 0 bases of the junction unmatched. The CDR3 contains 15 residues. Germline lookup yields CDR1 LGHDT and CDR2 YNNKEL (reference sequence). The CDR3 bases are TGTGCCAGCAGCCAAGGACTAGCGGGACAAGAGACCCAGTACTTC. Protein sequence: CASSQGLAGQETQYF.

The rearrangement uses TRBV4-2 and TRBJ2-6; 9 bases agree with TRBD1. This CDR3 is built from 17 residues. The J segment lost 4 bases and the V segment lost 1 base, leaving 5 bases of the junction unmatched. The germline V gene encodes CDR1 LGHNA and CDR2 YNFKEQ. The CDR3 DNA sequence: TGTGCCAGCAGCCAAGGGGGACAGGGTTTGGGGGCCAACGTCCTGACTTTC. It yields the protein CASSQGGQGLGANVLTF.

V and J are TRBV20-1 and TRBJ2-7, with D maybe TRBD1 (5 bases). Trimming took off 3 bases at V and 1 base at J, with 13 bases between the two ends. The germline V gene has CDR1 DFQATT and CDR2 SNEGSKA (reference sequence). The CDR3 is 14 residues long. Here the CDR3 reads CSASWQGLSYEQYF. CDR3 nucleotide sequence: TGCAGTGCTAGCTGGCAGGGCCTGTCCTACGAGCAGTACTTC.

The chain links TRBV20-1 to TRBJ2-1, with 14 bases identical to TRBD2. Germline loops: CDR1 DFQATT, CDR2 SNEGSKA (reference sequence). The CDR3 sequence is 14 residues long. The V segment lost 6 bases and the J segment 7 bases; nucleotides outside the gene matches: 5. The CDR3 coding sequence is TGCAGTGCCCAGGGACTAGCGGGAGTGAATGAGCAGTTCTTC. Protein product: CSAQGLAGVNEQFF.

This clonotype was seen more than once but under ten times. The J gene is TRBJ2-7, the V gene TRBV6-1; 9 positions match TRBD2. The V gene end was trimmed by 1 base and the J gene end by 4 bases; junction bases not matched to a gene: 14. CDR1 is MNHNS and CDR2 is SASEGT in the germline V gene. The CDR3 totals 18 residues. CDR3 nucleotides: TGTGCCAGCAGTGAAGGATTCTTGGGGACTAGCCCCCTTTACGAGCAGTACTTC. Translation: CASSEGFLGTSPLYEQYF.

This clonotype was counted a few times. One end of the junction fails to match germline, which may point to a read error. J is TRBJ2-7 and V is TRBV19; D possibly corresponds to TRBD2 (5 bases). CDR1 is LNHDA and CDR2 is SQIVND in the germline V gene (reference sequence). CDR3 length equals 13 residues. The CDR3 sequence: CVSSLGNLYEQYF. For the CDR3, the DNA is TGTGTCAGTAGTCTCGGGAATCTCTACGAGCAGTACTTC.

The CDR3 region has the DNA TGCAGCGTTGAAACGACAGCAGACTCCTACGAGCAGTACTTC. It encodes CSVETTADSYEQYF. The chain joins TRBV29-1 to TRBJ2-7, with D perhaps matching TRBD1 (5 bases). V was trimmed by 2 bases and J by 0 bases, leaving 11 bases between them. The CDR3 runs to 14 residues. Germline CDR1 and CDR2: SQVTM and ANQGSEA.

This clonotype was picked up a small number of times. This chain links TRBV28 with TRBJ2-5; 7 nucleotides line up with TRBD2. The end of the DNA is better explained by TRBJ2-7, so the J call may be wrong. The germline V gene encodes CDR1 MDHEN and CDR2 SYDVKM. The CDR3 is 16 residues long. CDR3 sequence reads: CASSLIPWGGTYEQYF. CDR3 DNA: TGTGCCAGCAGTTTAATCCCTTGGGGGGGAACCTACGAGCAGTACTTC.

In its sample, this clonotype was seen a few times. The chain has TRBV7-2 and TRBJ1-2, with D possibly TRBD1 on 6 matching bases. The V end was cut by 1 base, the J end by 3 bases, with 12 bases between. CDR1 is SGHTA and CDR2 is FQGNSA in the germline V gene. CDR3 length: 15 residues. The CDR3 loop is CASSLGRGAYYGYTF. The CDR3 nucleotides are TGTGCCAGCAGCTTAGGTCGGGGGGCGTACTATGGCTACACCTTC.

This clonotype occurred a few times. The genes are TRBV5-1 and TRBJ2-5; TRBD2 is a possible D gene (5 bases). The CDR3 sequence is 15 residues long. The germline gives CDR1 SGHRS, CDR2 YFSETQ. V lost 0 bases, J lost 3 bases, and 12 bases lay in between. DNA for the CDR3: TGCGCCAGCAGCTTGGAGCAGACTATGAAAGAGACCCAGTACTTC. Translating it yields CASSLEQTMKETQYF.

This clonotype has just a few counts. The genes are TRBV29-1 and TRBJ2-1; TRBD2 matches at 7 bases. J was trimmed by 5 bases and V by 8 bases; bases with no gene match: 12. Germline V CDR1 and CDR2: SQVTM, ANQGSEA. The CDR3 is made up of 14 amino acids. DNA for the CDR3: TGCAGCACTGTGTCCGGGACTACCGACAATGAGCAGTTCTTC. Protein product: CSTVSGTTDNEQFF.

The sample holds a few counts of this clonotype. The V and J genes are TRBV2 and TRBJ2-4; D ambiguous. This CDR3 has 14 residues. The germline V gene encodes CDR1 SNHLY and CDR2 FYNNEI. Between the trimmed V and J ends, which lost 3 bases and 6 bases, there was a span of 12 bases. In nucleotides, the CDR3 is TGTGCCAGCAGTGACTCTCTCGGGCTAAACATTCAGTACTTC. Translation gives CASSDSLGLNIQYF.

This clonotype turned up a few times. The chain has TRBV7-6 and TRBJ2-1; TRBD1 is a possible D gene (5 bases). Trimming stripped 0 bases from V and 8 bases from J, with 8 bases between. This CDR3 has 13 amino acids. Germline V gene data show CDR1 as SGHVS and CDR2 as FNYEAQ. The CDR3 loop reads CASSLAGDHEQFF. The CDR3 DNA follows: TGTGCCAGCAGCTTAGCAGGGGATCATGAGCAGTTCTTC.

This clonotype showed up just a few times. V usage is TRBV19 and J usage is TRBJ1-2, with 12 bases that match TRBD1. Looked up from germline, CDR1 is LNHDA and CDR2 is SQIVND (reference sequence). This CDR3 has 14 amino acids. The trim removed 8 bases at V and 6 bases at J, leaving 7 bases unmatched. CDR3 DNA: TGTGCCAGTTCGGGGGGACAGGGGGCGAATGGCTACACCTTC. This codes for CASSGGQGANGYTF.

This clonotype was observed a handful of times. The chain links TRBV20-1 to TRBJ1-3, with a tentative D call TRBD1 (6 bases). The V end was cut by 3 bases, the J end by 0 bases, with 18 bases between. Germline CDR1 reads DFQATT; CDR2 reads SNEGSKA (reference sequence). CDR3 length: 17 residues. CDR3 residues: CSASRDTLKDSGNTIYF. CDR3 DNA sequence: TGCAGTGCTAGCCGGGACACCTTAAAAGACTCTGGAAACACCATATATTTT.

The V and J genes are TRBV9 and TRBJ2-2, with no clear D. CDR3 length: 14 residues. Looked up from germline, CDR1 is SGDLS and CDR2 is YYNGEE. The V gene lost 4 bases and the J gene lost 0 bases, with 7 bases spanning the gap. This CDR3 reads CASSLYTNTGELFF. CDR3 DNA sequence: TGTGCCAGCAGCTTATACACGAACACCGGGGAGCTGTTTTTT. The whole variable domain, filled in from reference TRBV9 and TRBJ2-2, reads DSGVTQTPKHLITATGQRVTLRCSPRSGDLSVYWYQQSLDQGLQFLIQYYNGEERAKGNILERFSAQQFPDLHSELNLSSLELGDSALYFCASSLYTNTGELFFGEGSRLTVL.

In its sample, this clonotype was seen a few times. The chain joins TRBV4-2 to TRBJ2-5; possible D gene TRBD2, 7 bases. TRBJ2-7 explains the end of the DNA better; the J call may be wrong. Germline V CDR1 and CDR2: LGHNA, YNFKEQ. This CDR3 is built from 16 residues. The CDR3: CASSQEGGGRTYEQYF. CDR3 DNA sequence: TGTGCCAGCAGCCAAGAAGGGGGGGGGAGGACCTACGAGCAGTACTTC.

The chain combines TRBV7-2 with TRBJ1-3; D unresolved. V lost 5 bases to trimming and J lost 4 bases, with 6 bases between them. Germline assignment: CDR1 SGHTA and CDR2 FQGNSA. There are 12 residues in the CDR3. The CDR3 nucleotides are TGTACCAGCAGCCCGGGCGGAAACACCATATATTTT. This translates into CTSSPGGNTIYF.

The V gene is TRBV5-1, the J gene TRBJ2-5, with 9 bases identical to TRBD2. This CDR3 has 15 residues. From germline, CDR1 is SGHRS and CDR2 YFSETQ. With V trimmed by 4 bases and J by 3 bases, 7 bases remained unmatched. This CDR3 reads CASSPGTSQEETQYF. The DNA of the CDR3 is TGCGCCAGCAGCCCGGGGACTAGCCAGGAAGAGACCCAGTACTTC.

In its sample, this clonotype was seen a few times. The gene calls are TRBV5-1 and TRBJ2-7; 10 bases map to TRBD2. This CDR3 comprises 15 residues. J was trimmed by 4 bases and V by 8 bases; bases with no gene match: 12. CDR1 and CDR2 (germline): SGHRS, YFSETQ. The DNA of the CDR3 is TGCGCCAGTAGCCCCTCTAGCGGGAGTGTGTACGAGCAGTACTTC. Translation gives CASSPSSGSVYEQYF.

This sequence joins TRBV6-6 and TRBJ2-1; no clear D. V was cut by 0 bases and J by 3 bases, with 6 bases left in between. Per the germline V gene, CDR1 is MNHNY and CDR2 is SVGAGI (reference sequence). This CDR3 is built from 14 residues. The CDR3, as DNA: TGTGCCAGCAGTTACTCCATGGACTACAATGAGCAGTTCTTC. It translates to CASSYSMDYNEQFF.

With respect to this clonotype: This CDR3 is missing its conserved last phenylalanine or tryptophan, likely due to a read error. The chain links TRBV5-1 to TRBJ1-1; the D is unclear. The length of the CDR3 is 13 residues. Germline CDR1 is SGHRS and CDR2 is YFSETQ. V shed 4 bases and J shed 3 bases, with 10 bases lying between them. The CDR3 DNA is TGCGCCAGCAGCGTGACAACGGACACTGAAGCTTTCCTT. Amino acid sequence: CASSVTTDTEAFL.

The V gene is TRBV2, the J gene TRBJ2-3; perhaps TRBD1 as D (6 bases). The CDR3 contains 15 residues. In germline, CDR1 is SNHLY, CDR2 FYNNEI. The ends were cut back, 7 bases at V and 2 bases at J, with 16 bases in the middle. This chain's CDR3 is CASKGVRGNTDTQYF. DNA for the CDR3: TGTGCCAGCAAAGGGGTCAGGGGTAACACAGATACGCAGTATTTT.

V is TRBV7-2 and J is TRBJ2-1; TRBD1 agrees at 9 bases. Germline V gene lookup returns CDR1 SGHTA and CDR2 FQGNSA. With V trimmed by 1 base and J by 8 bases, 6 bases remained unmatched. This CDR3 contains 15 residues. The CDR3 nucleotides read TGTGCCAGCAGCTTAGGTACAACAGGGGGCGATGAGCAGTTCTTC. Amino acids: CASSLGTTGGDEQFF.